These 12 T cell receptor beta chains share one sample of origin, sequenced in a study of blood T cell repertoires in COVID-19. Sequenced by immunoSEQ multiplex PCR; TCRdb stores in-frame clones only, minus some. The table has over 150,000 clones, about 83% seen once. Sequenced material: peripheral blood. These receptor sequences come from a woman aged 55-70 years with COVID-19, enrolled during active disease.

This chain uses TRBV18 with TRBJ2-1, with 9 nucleotides matching TRBD1. Germline trimming cut 5 bases from V and 4 bases from J; bases unmatched to any gene: 12. Per the germline V gene, CDR1 is KGHSH and CDR2 is LQKENI. This CDR3 is built from 17 residues. This CDR3 reads CASSKYPGTGYYNEQFF. The DNA of the CDR3 is TGTGCCAGCTCAAAGTATCCCGGGACAGGGTATTACAATGAGCAGTTCTTC.

This clone has just one count. This rearrangement joins TRBV30 to TRBJ1-2, with TRBD1 matching 11 bases. This CDR3 comprises 16 residues. Per the germline V gene, CDR1 is GTSNPN and CDR2 is SVGIG (reference sequence). V shed 4 bases, J shed 2 bases, and the junction held 9 bases outside the gene matches. This chain's CDR3 is CAWKRTGTGGNYGYTF. In DNA form, the CDR3 reads TGTGCCTGGAAACGTACCGGGACAGGGGGAAACTATGGCTACACCTTC. The variable domain in full, with the rest retrieved from reference TRBV30 and TRBJ1-2, is SQTIHQWPATLVQPVGSPLSLECTVEGTSNPNLYWYRQAAGRGLQLLFYSVGIGQISSEVPQNLSASRPQDRQFILSSKKLLLSDSGFYLCAWKRTGTGGNYGYTFGSGTRLTVV.

The rearrangement links TRBV5-4 to TRBJ1-5, with a tentative D call TRBD1 (6 bases). The CDR3 sequence is 14 residues long. Trimming shortened V by 4 bases and J by 4 bases, and 12 bases separated the two germline ends. Germline V lookup: CDR1 SGHNT, CDR2 YYREEE (reference sequence). Here the CDR3 DNA reads TGTGCCAGCAGCCTTGTGGGGACAAATCAGCCCCAGCATTTT. Its translation is CASSLVGTNQPQHF. Filled out from reference TRBV5-4 and TRBJ1-5, the complete variable domain reads ETGVTQSPTHLIKTRGQQVTLRCSSQSGHNTVSWYQQALGQGPQFIFQYYREEENGRGNFPPRFSGLQFPNYSSELNVNALELDDSALYLCASSLVGTNQPQHFGDGTRLSIL.

The rearrangement joins TRBV6-6 to TRBJ1-6; D possibly corresponds to TRBD1 (5 bases). The V end was cut by 2 bases, the J end by 7 bases, with 15 bases between. CDR1 is MNHNY, CDR2 SVGAGI, per germline (reference sequence). This CDR3 has 16 residues. The CDR3 is CASSYRPGGVNSPLHF. The CDR3 region has the DNA TGTGCCAGCAGTTACCGTCCGGGGGGTGTGAATTCACCCCTCCACTTT.

The chain couples TRBV10-1 to TRBJ2-1; TRBD2 agrees at 13 bases. Per germline, CDR1 WNHNN and CDR2 SYGVQD (reference sequence). J lost 5 bases, V lost 8 bases, and 6 bases had no gene match. CDR3 length: 15 residues. Here the CDR3 DNA reads TGCGCCAGCGGGCCGGGACTAGCGGGAAACAATGAGCAGTTCTTC. This sequence encodes CASGPGLAGNNEQFF.

The J gene is TRBJ2-7, the V gene TRBV5-8, with D possibly matching TRBD1 (6 bases). CDR1 and CDR2 (germline): SGHTS, YDEGEE. CDR3 length: 15 amino acids. The V gene lost 7 bases and the J gene lost 0 bases, with 17 bases spanning the gap. CDR3: CASLRLGGTSYEQYF. The CDR3 coding sequence is TGTGCCAGCCTCCGTCTAGGGGGAACCTCCTACGAGCAGTACTTC.

The chain combines TRBV7-2 with TRBJ2-5; TRBD2 matches at 11 bases. The trim removed 5 bases at V and 4 bases at J, leaving 9 bases unmatched. Germline V gene data show CDR1 as SGHTA and CDR2 as FQGNSA. The CDR3 extends over 16 amino acids. The CDR3 nucleotides are TGTGCCAGCAGCCCCTCACTAGCGGGAGCCCGAGAGACCCAGTACTTC. Amino acid sequence: CASSPSLAGARETQYF.

The chain's CDR3 is CASSQDPQGSRKPQHF. CDR3 nucleotides: TGTGCCAGCAGCCAAGATCCTCAGGGGAGTAGGAAGCCCCAGCATTTT. The chain recombines TRBV4-2 with TRBJ1-5; D perhaps matches TRBD1 (6 bases). The CDR3 is 16 residues long. From germline, CDR1 is LGHNA and CDR2 YNFKEQ. Trimming cost V 0 bases and J 8 bases, with 17 bases left between them.

V and J are TRBV18 and TRBJ2-3; D is ambiguous. The CDR3 is 12 residues long. CDR1 is KGHSH, CDR2 LQKENI, per germline. V was shortened by 4 bases and J by 2 bases, with 4 bases between the two germline ends. The CDR3 sequence is CASSRYTDTQYF. CDR3 DNA sequence: TGTGCCAGCTCACGCTACACAGATACGCAGTATTTT.

This chain joins TRBV6-4 and TRBJ2-3; D is unclear. The CDR3 sequence is 15 residues long. Trimming stripped 4 bases from V and 2 bases from J, with 13 bases between. CDR1 is MRHNA and CDR2 is SNTAGT in the germline V gene. The CDR3 DNA reads TGTGCCAGCAGTGCGTTTAACCGCGACACAGATACGCAGTATTTT. It codes for CASSAFNRDTDTQYF.

The chain joins TRBV29-1 to TRBJ1-5; TRBD1 matches 9 bases. CDR1 and CDR2 (germline): SQVTM, ANQGSEA. This CDR3 has 13 residues. With 6 bases clipped from V and 2 bases from J, the junction kept 2 bases outside the gene matches. The CDR3 bases are TGCAGCGTAAGGACAGGGGGCAATCAGCCCCAGCATTTT. It specifies CSVRTGGNQPQHF.

This chain joins TRBV2 and TRBJ1-1; no clear D. There are 13 residues in the CDR3. From germline, CDR1 is SNHLY and CDR2 FYNNEI. V lost 4 bases, J lost 1 base, and 7 bases lay in between. CDR3: CASSGGPNTEAFF. CDR3 DNA sequence: TGTGCCAGCAGTGGCGGGCCGAACACTGAAGCTTTCTTT. Variable domain in full (rest from reference TRBV2 and TRBJ1-1): EPEVTQTPSHQVTQMGQEVILRCVPISNHLYFYWYRQILGQKVEFLVSFYNNEISEKSEIFDDQFSVERPDGSNFTLKIRSTKLEDSAMYFCASSGGPNTEAFFGQGTRLTVV.